One sample yielded the 21 T cell receptor beta chains listed below, sequenced in a study of blood T cell repertoires in COVID-19. The method was immunoSEQ multiplex PCR; TCRdb's version includes in-frame clones alone and lacks a portion of them. The table records tens of thousands of clones, 80% to 85% of them present only once. Input material: peripheral blood. Receptor source: a man aged 80 or over with active or convalescent COVID-19.

The chain has TRBV11-3 and TRBJ2-1; 9 positions agree with TRBD2. The germline CDR1 and CDR2 sequences are SGHNT and YENEEA. V lost 0 bases to trimming and J lost 8 bases; unmatched junction nucleotides: 8. There are 16 residues in the CDR3. CDR3 sequence reads: CASSLDLAGGSHEQFF. As DNA, the CDR3 is TGTGCCAGCAGCTTAGATTTGGCGGGAGGGTCGCATGAGCAGTTCTTC.

This clone was counted between two and nine times. The chain links TRBV30 to TRBJ1-2; D gene unclear. The ends were cut back, 0 bases at V and 6 bases at J, with 8 bases in the middle. CDR1 and CDR2 (germline): GTSNPN, SVGIG (reference sequence). The CDR3 sequence is 12 residues long. The CDR3 DNA sequence: TGTGCCTGGAGTGTAGTCGCGGATGGCTACACCTTC. This gives the protein CAWSVVADGYTF. Full variable domain (rest looked up from reference TRBV30 and TRBJ1-2): SQTIHQWPATLVQPVGSPLSLECTVEGTSNPNLYWYRQAAGRGLQLLFYSVGIGQISSEVPQNLSASRPQDRQFILSSKKLLLSDSGFYLCAWSVVADGYTFGSGTRLTVV.

This clone has only a few counts. CDR3 nucleotides: TGTGCCAGCACTCCGGGACAGGGATCGGCTGGCTACACCTTC. Amino acids: CASTPGQGSAGYTF. The chain couples TRBV3-1 (or the pseudogene TRBV3-2) to TRBJ1-2; TRBD1 matches 9 bases. This CDR3 comprises 14 residues. V was clipped by 7 bases and J by 7 bases; unmatched bases: 10. Germline loops: CDR1 LGHDT, CDR2 YNNKEL (reference sequence).

The rearrangement links TRBV19 to TRBJ2-3, with 9 bases aligning to TRBD1. The ends lost 3 bases at V and 6 bases at J; junction bases unmatched: 7. The germline gives CDR1 LNHDA, CDR2 SQIVND (reference sequence). The CDR3 is 15 amino acids. The DNA for the CDR3 is TGTGCCAGTAGTATGGGACAGGGAGATCGTGATACGCAGTATTTT. Protein sequence: CASSMGQGDRDTQYF. The full variable domain, completed using reference TRBV19 and TRBJ2-3, is DGGITQSPKYLFRKEGQNVTLSCEQNLNHDAMYWYRQDPGQGLRLIYYSQIVNDFQKGDIAEGYSVSREKKESFPLTVTSAQKNPTAFYLCASSMGQGDRDTQYFGPGTRLTVL.

In its sample, this clone was seen a few times. V usage is TRBV4-3 and J usage is TRBJ1-6; 10 bases match TRBD1. J lost 4 bases, V lost 1 base, and 7 bases had no gene match. The CDR3 spans 18 residues. The germline V gene encodes CDR1 LGHNA and CDR2 YSLEER. The CDR3, as DNA: TGCGCCAGCAGCCAAGTTCCCTGGGACAGGGGATATAATTCACCCCTCCACTTT. It codes for CASSQVPWDRGYNSPLHF.

This rearrangement joins TRBV5-4 to TRBJ2-5, with TRBD2 as a possible D gene (6 bases). CDR1 and CDR2 (germline): SGHNT, YYREEE (reference sequence). CDR3 length: 15 amino acids. Trimming shortened V by 3 bases and J by 2 bases, and 14 bases separated the two germline ends. Here the CDR3 reads CASSSWRDLQETQYF. The CDR3 coding sequence is TGTGCCAGCAGCTCCTGGAGGGACCTACAAGAGACCCAGTACTTC.

V is TRBV19 and J is TRBJ1-5; TRBD1 matches at 9 bases. The CDR3 covers 14 residues. The junction had 3 bases not matched to a gene; V was cut back by 3 bases and J by 6 bases. The V gene's germline CDR1 is LNHDA and CDR2 SQIVND (reference sequence). In DNA form, the CDR3 reads TGTGCCAGTAGTATGGACAGGGGCGGTCAGCCCCAGCATTTT. Its translation is CASSMDRGGQPQHF.

The CDR3, as DNA: TGTGCCAGCAGCCCCGCGGGGGCGTACGGCTACACCTTC. Translating gives CASSPAGAYGYTF. V gene TRBV11-3 combines with J gene TRBJ1-2; possible D gene TRBD1, 6 bases. CDR3 length: 13 amino acids. CDR1 SGHNT and CDR2 YENEEA come from the germline V gene. The V and J ends lost 5 bases and 8 bases respectively, with 15 bases between them.

The chain joins TRBV5-5 to TRBJ2-3; the match to TRBD2 covers 7 bases. V shed 4 bases and J 6 bases; nucleotides not matched to a gene: 8. Germline lookup yields CDR1 SGHKS and CDR2 YYEKEE (reference sequence). CDR3 length: 14 residues. CDR3 bases: TGTGCCAGCAGCCACGGACTAGTGCGTGATACGCAGTATTTT. Translating it yields CASSHGLVRDTQYF.

The chain joins TRBV5-1 to TRBJ1-1; D gene uncertain. This CDR3 has 14 amino acids. Germline CDR1 and CDR2: SGHRS and YFSETQ. Trimming pared 0 bases from V and 0 bases from J, leaving 6 bases between. For the CDR3, the DNA is TGCGCCAGCAGCTTGGCCCAGGTGAACACTGAAGCTTTCTTT. This encodes CASSLAQVNTEAFF.

This clone was seen just once. V is TRBV3-1 (or the pseudogene TRBV3-2) and J is TRBJ1-2; TRBD1 is a possible D gene (6 bases). The CDR3 extends over 13 amino acids. Germline loops: CDR1 LGHDT, CDR2 YNNKEL (reference sequence). The V gene lost 2 bases and the J gene lost 4 bases, with 8 bases spanning the gap. CDR3 DNA sequence: TGTGCCAGCAGCCAAAGGGGGTTCTATGGCTACACCTTC. It encodes CASSQRGFYGYTF.

This clone occurred once. The J gene is TRBJ2-5, the V gene TRBV19; D ambiguous. V was shortened by 4 bases and J by 7 bases, with 7 bases between the two germline ends. CDR3 length: 11 amino acids. Germline-derived CDR1 and CDR2 are LNHDA and SQIVND (reference sequence). CDR3 coding DNA: TGTGCCAGTAGTAGCGGATGGACCCAGTACTTC. Protein product: CASSSGWTQYF.

The chain combines TRBV29-1 with TRBJ2-3, with D perhaps TRBD2 (6 bases). The ends were cut back, 7 bases at V and 1 base at J, with 15 bases in the middle. In germline, CDR1 is SQVTM, CDR2 ANQGSEA. The length of the CDR3 is 14 residues. The CDR3: CSAGLRAGTDTQYF. CDR3 DNA: TGCAGCGCGGGACTCAGGGCGGGCACAGATACGCAGTATTTT.

This chain links TRBV11-1 with TRBJ1-1; 7 bases are a match to TRBD1. This CDR3 contains 14 residues. With 5 bases clipped from V and 7 bases from J, the junction kept 10 bases outside the gene matches. Germline V CDR1 and CDR2: SGHAT, FQDESV (reference sequence). Written as DNA, the CDR3 is TGTGCCAGCAGCCCGCGACAGGGATCTTTTGAAGCTTTCTTT. Protein sequence: CASSPRQGSFEAFF.

The gene calls are TRBV5-6 and TRBJ1-1; D gene ambiguous. The V end lost 4 bases, the J end lost 0 bases, and 13 bases lay between the germline ends. The germline gives CDR1 SGHDT, CDR2 YYEEEE. The CDR3 runs 15 residues. The CDR3 sequence: CASSPDRGLNTEAFF. In DNA form, the CDR3 reads TGTGCCAGCAGCCCAGACCGAGGGCTGAACACTGAAGCTTTCTTT.

This sequence joins TRBV11-3 and TRBJ2-3, with unresolved D. The V gene lost 4 bases and the J gene lost 1 base, with 6 bases spanning the gap. The CDR3 has 13 amino acids. CDR1 is SGHNT and CDR2 is YENEEA in the germline V gene. CDR3 nucleotide sequence: TGTGCCAGCAGCTGGCAGGGCACAGATACGCAGTATTTT. Translating gives CASSWQGTDTQYF.

This chain links TRBV19 with TRBJ1-2; unclear D gene. This CDR3 has 11 residues. Germline CDR1 reads LNHDA; CDR2 reads SQIVND (reference sequence). V was clipped by 5 bases and J by 3 bases, with 4 bases between them. CDR3 sequence reads: CASSDYYGYTF. The DNA for the CDR3 is TGTGCCAGTAGTGACTACTATGGCTACACCTTC.

A note on this clone: The junction departs from the called germline gene at one end, perhaps through a read error. Other DNA sequences from this sample encode an identical CDR3 as well. CDR3: CAAREWGLGTDTQYF. CDR3 sequence (DNA): TGTGCCGCACGGGAGTGGGGGTTGGGCACAGATACACAGTATTTT. The chain is built from TRBV5-6 and TRBJ2-3; tentatively, D is TRBD2 (6 bases). Germline assignment: CDR1 SGHDT and CDR2 YYEEEE. The CDR3 sequence is 15 residues long.

The chain couples TRBV5-1 to TRBJ2-7; 9 bases are shared with TRBD2. In germline, CDR1 is SGHRS, CDR2 YFSETQ. The V gene end was trimmed by 0 bases and the J gene end by 4 bases; junction bases not matched to a gene: 5. The CDR3 contains 15 residues. The CDR3 nucleotides read TGCGCCAGCAGCTTGGATAGCGGGAGCGGATACGAGCAGTACTTC. Protein sequence: CASSLDSGSGYEQYF.

The chain employs TRBV10-3 and TRBJ1-2; 8 bases agree with TRBD1. Per germline, CDR1 ENHRY and CDR2 SYGVKD. Germline trimming cut 4 bases from V and 7 bases from J; bases unmatched to any gene: 5. This CDR3 is 13 amino acids long. The CDR3 coding sequence is TGTGCCATCAGTGCCGGACAGGGAGGTGGCTACACCTTC. Translated, it gives CAISAGQGGGYTF.

This chain joins TRBV13 and TRBJ2-2, with 12 bases matching TRBD2. Unmatched junction bases numbered 12, after V lost 4 bases and J lost 6 bases. Germline CDR1 and CDR2: PRHDT and FYEKMQ (reference sequence). The CDR3 has 18 residues. This CDR3 reads CASSSRGLAGPPAGELFF. The CDR3 nucleotides are TGTGCCAGCAGCTCACGCGGACTAGCGGGACCCCCCGCCGGGGAGCTGTTTTTT.